These T cell receptor beta chains were read from a single sample in a study of T cells in Graves' hyperthyroidism and ophthalmopathy. TCRdb itself ran the multiplex PCR reads through MiXCR, one entry per CDR3 protein. The sample carries around 660,000 distinct CDR3 sequences, over 40% recorded once. Sequencing input: peripheral blood or thyroid tissue (not recorded which). These TCRs come from an adult man with Graves' disease, either hyperthyroidism or ophthalmopathy (not recorded which). The CDR3 runs from the conserved cysteine through the conserved F or W. The D gene is left open where the match is weak. Size values are once, few and many counts, or a class for expanded clones, and some rows have none.

>many|TRBD1|TRBJ1-6|TRBV29-1
CSGPNDRGLNSPLHF
TGCAGCGGTCCGAATGACAGGGGGCTCAATTCACCCCTCCACTTT
>many|-|TRBJ1-1|TRBV5-1
CASSLSPPNTEAFF
TGCGCCAGCAGCTTGTCTCCTCCGAACACTGAAGCTTTCTTT
>few|-|TRBJ1-2|TRBV20-1
CSAAPRAEDGYTF
TGCAGTGCCGCCCCCAGGGCGGAAGATGGCTACACCTTC
>once|TRBD1|TRBJ1-6|TRBV12-3/TRBV12-4
CASSLDRSDNSPLHF
TGTGCCAGCAGTTTGGACAGGTCAGACAATTCACCCCTCCACTTT
>-|-|TRBJ1-2|TRBV7-2
CASSVPQGDDGYTF
TGTGCCAGCAGCGTCCCACAGGGAGACGATGGCTACACCTTC
>many|TRBD1|TRBJ2-7|TRBV2
CASSQTGLYEQYF
TGTGCCAGCTCCCAGACAGGGCTCTACGAGCAGTACTTC
>-|TRBD1|TRBJ1-6|TRBV2
CASIDRAPLHF
TGTGCCAGCATCGACAGGGCGCCCCTCCACTTT
>many|-|TRBJ2-7|TRBV29-1
CSVVYRDISYEQYF
TGCAGCGTAGTCTACCGGGACATCAGCTACGAGCAGTACTTC
>-|-|TRBJ1-2|TRBV7-9
CASSLALQGGYGYTF
TGTGCCAGCAGCTTGGCCTTACAGGGTGGCTATGGCTACACCTTC
>many|TRBD1|TRBJ2-5|TRBV7-9
CASSLGTGAQYF
TGTGCCAGCAGTTTGGGGACAGGGGCGCAGTACTTC
>-|-|TRBJ2-6|TRBV29-1
CSVGYTGPSGANVLTF
TGCAGCGTCGGATATACAGGGCCTTCGGGGGCCAACGTCCTGACTTTC
>-|TRBD1|TRBJ2-2|TRBV12-3/TRBV12-4
CASSWDRPTGELFF
TGTGCCAGCAGTTGGGACAGGCCTACCGGGGAGCTGTTTTTT
>few|TRBD1|TRBJ1-2|TRBV2
CASGGTGQPFNYGYTF
TGTGCCAGCGGCGGGACAGGCCAGCCGTTTAACTATGGCTACACCTTC
>-|-|TRBJ1-1|TRBV7-9
CASSRMGWGGKNTEAFF
TGTGCCAGCAGTCGTATGGGGTGGGGGGGAAAGAACACTGAAGCTTTCTTT
>many|TRBD1|TRBJ1-1|TRBV29-1
CSVVGNRGHTEAFF
TGCAGCGTTGTAGGTAACAGGGGACACACTGAAGCTTTCTTT
>few|-|TRBJ2-7|TRBV20-1
CSASNTGPGEQYF
TGCAGTGCTAGTAACACAGGGCCCGGCGAGCAGTACTTC
>-|TRBD1|TRBJ1-6|TRBV2
CASRKTGGYSPLHF
TGTGCCAGCAGAAAGACAGGGGGTTATTCACCCCTCCACTTT
>many|TRBD1|TRBJ1-2|TRBV12-3/TRBV12-4
CASRTGNGYTF
TGTGCCAGCAGGACAGGGAATGGCTACACCTTC
>-|-|TRBJ1-3|TRBV7-9
CASRIAGISGNTIYF
TGTGCCAGCAGGATAGCGGGGATTTCTGGAAACACCATATATTTT
>-|-|TRBJ1-5|TRBV12-3/TRBV12-4
CASSLAVPGQPQHF
TGTGCCAGCAGTTTAGCCGTTCCGGGTCAGCCCCAGCATTTT
>-|TRBD1|TRBJ1-6|TRBV14
CASSQGDRSPLHF
TGTGCCAGCAGCCAAGGGGACAGGTCACCCCTCCACTTT
>few|-|TRBJ2-7|TRBV3-1
CASSQGGHLYEQYF
TGTGCCAGCAGCCAAGGCGGACATCTCTACGAGCAGTACTTC
>-|TRBD2|TRBJ2-2|TRBV7-2
CASRGLAGGRTGELFF
TGTGCCAGCAGAGGACTAGCGGGGGGGCGGACCGGGGAGCTGTTTTTT
>-|-|TRBJ1-2|TRBV19
CASISGPGYGYTF
TGTGCCAGTATATCGGGGCCTGGCTATGGCTACACCTTC
>many|-|TRBJ1-1|TRBV6-5
CASSRVGDTEAFF
TGTGCCAGCAGTAGGGTCGGGGACACTGAAGCTTTCTTT
>many|TRBD1|TRBJ1-6|TRBV7-8
CASSTGQGAANSPLHF
TGTGCCAGCAGCACCGGACAGGGGGCAGCGAATTCACCCCTCCACTTT
>few|TRBD1|TRBJ2-7|TRBV20-1
CSAHHTGGLYEQYF
TGCAGTGCTCACCACACAGGGGGTCTTTACGAGCAGTACTTC
>few|-|TRBJ2-7|TRBV20-1
CSAPKGSYEQYF
TGCAGTGCTCCCAAGGGTTCCTACGAGCAGTACTTC
>-|TRBD1|TRBJ1-5|TRBV20-1
CSPRTGGNQPQHF
TGCAGTCCTCGGACAGGGGGCAATCAGCCCCAGCATTTT
>many|-|TRBJ1-1|TRBV7-3
CASSLTGRSNTEAFF
TGTGCCAGCAGCTTAACGGGCCGTTCGAACACTGAAGCTTTCTTT
>many|-|TRBJ1-3|TRBV2
CASKGDSGNTIYF
TGTGCCAGCAAAGGAGACTCTGGAAACACCATATATTTT
>-|TRBD1|TRBJ2-7|TRBV2
CASSPRDRGQYEQYF
TGTGCCAGCAGTCCCCGGGACAGGGGGCAATACGAGCAGTACTTC
>-|-|TRBJ1-2|TRBV7-9
CASSLGARNYGHTF
TGTGCCAGCAGCTTAGGGGCGCGTAACTATGGCCACACCTTC
>-|-|TRBJ2-5|TRBV21-1
CASSNYLRDSQETQYF
TGTGCCAGCAGCAACTACCTCCGGGACAGCCAAGAGACCCAGTACTTC
>-|-|TRBJ1-5|TRBV9
CASSEHSGVGQPQHF
TGTGCCAGCAGTGAACATTCAGGGGTCGGACAGCCCCAGCATTTT
>few|-|TRBJ1-1|TRBV19
CASKTVAGPDTEAFF
TGTGCCAGTAAGACTGTTGCAGGGCCGGACACTGAAGCTTTCTTT
>-|-|TRBJ2-5|TRBV6-5
CASSPSAGLQETQYF
TGTGCCAGCAGTCCTTCCGCAGGGCTCCAAGAGACCCAGTACTTC
>many|TRBD2|TRBJ2-5|TRBV7-9
CASSLGASGRETQYF
TGTGCCAGCAGCTTAGGCGCTAGCGGGAGAGAGACCCAGTACTTC
>-|TRBD1|TRBJ1-1|TRBV7-2
CASSLYRGSEAFF
TGTGCCAGCAGCTTGTACAGGGGTTCTGAAGCTTTCTTT
>few|-|TRBJ1-6|TRBV12-3/TRBV12-4
CASSPNPALITPLHF
TGTGCCAGCAGTCCAAACCCGGCCTTGATAACACCCCTCCACTTT
>-|-|TRBJ1-6|TRBV7-8
CASSSHDLQGTSPLHF
TGTGCCAGCAGCTCGCACGACCTACAGGGCACCTCACCCCTCCACTTT
>many|TRBD1|TRBJ1-1|TRBV5-5
CASSLTPGTGVMNTEAFF
TGTGCCAGCAGCTTGACCCCCGGGACAGGGGTCATGAACACTGAAGCTTTCTTT
>-|-|TRBJ1-5|TRBV15
CATSRDLVDGMNYQPQHF
TGTGCCACCAGCAGAGATTTGGTCGACGGGATGAACTACCAGCCCCAGCATTTT
>few|TRBD1|TRBJ2-7|TRBV5-1
CASSLGTGGKFYEQYF
TGCGCCAGCAGCTTGGGGACAGGGGGGAAGTTCTACGAGCAGTACTTC
>few|TRBD1|TRBJ1-4|TRBV5-1
CASSFRTGRNEKLF
TGCGCCAGCAGCTTCCGGACAGGGAGAAATGAAAAACTGTTT
>many|-|TRBJ1-1|TRBV2
CATEVGNTEAFF
TGTGCCACCGAGGTCGGGAACACTGAAGCTTTCTTT
>-|TRBD1|TRBJ1-2|TRBV6-5
CASSPRTGKYGYTF
TGTGCCAGCAGTCCGAGGACAGGGAAATATGGCTACACCTTC
>-|-|TRBJ1-2|TRBV12-3/TRBV12-4
CASSSQATYGYTF
TGTGCCAGCAGTTCACAGGCAACTTATGGCTACACCTTC
>-|-|TRBJ1-2|TRBV7-8
CASSRVGRRGYTF
TGTGCCAGCAGCCGAGTAGGGCGTCGTGGCTACACCTTC
>many|-|TRBJ1-4|TRBV7-8
CASSLDRVTNEKLFF
TGTGCCAGCAGCTTAGATAGGGTCACTAATGAAAAACTGTTTTTT
>many|-|TRBJ1-2|TRBV12-3/TRBV12-4
CASSSTQYYGYTF
TGTGCCAGCAGTTCCACGCAGTACTATGGCTACACCTTC
>few|TRBD1|TRBJ2-7|TRBV7-3
CASSPTGTGNHEQYF
TGTGCCAGCAGCCCAACCGGGACAGGGAACCACGAGCAGTACTTC
>many|TRBD1|TRBJ1-2|TRBV6-6
CASSDARGNYGYTF
TGTGCCAGCAGTGATGCCAGGGGGAACTATGGCTACACCTTC